This T cell receptor (beta chain) was observed in a study of cytomegalovirus exposure and HLA in healthy donors. The CDR3 length is 15 residues. Germline lookup yields CDR1 MNHEY and CDR2 SVGAGI. After removal of 5 bases from V and 1 base from J, the junction contained 6 bases not matched to a gene. Worth noting for this clone: Its specificity is unknown.

PCR employed 60 Vbeta and 13 Jbeta primers. Libraries were prepared by immunoSEQ multiplex PCR; TCRdb keeps only in-frame clonotypes and omits some of them. The sample has some 87,000 clones; around three quarters are singletons. General study points: A missense DCLRE1C variant was associated with V- and J-gene trimming of TCR beta chains in a later analysis, and an independent cohort replicated the association.

This chain joins TRBV6-5 and TRBJ1-1; 8 bases line up with TRBD1. Material for sequencing was PBMCs. The TCR was taken from a woman aged 35 to 49 in good health and CMV-seropositive. This CDR3 is CASSPTGAANTEAFF. As DNA, the CDR3 is TGTGCCAGCAGTCCGACAGGGGCGGCGAACACTGAAGCTTTCTTT.